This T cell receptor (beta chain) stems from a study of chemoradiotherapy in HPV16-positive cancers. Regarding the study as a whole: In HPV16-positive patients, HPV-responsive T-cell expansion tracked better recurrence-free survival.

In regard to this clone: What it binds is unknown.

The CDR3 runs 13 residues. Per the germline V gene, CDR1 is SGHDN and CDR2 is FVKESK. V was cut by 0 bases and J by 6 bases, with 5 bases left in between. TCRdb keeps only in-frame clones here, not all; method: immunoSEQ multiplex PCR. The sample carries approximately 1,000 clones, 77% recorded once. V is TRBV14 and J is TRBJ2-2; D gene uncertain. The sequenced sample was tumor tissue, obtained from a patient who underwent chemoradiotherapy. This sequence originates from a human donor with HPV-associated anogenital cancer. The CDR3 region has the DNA TGTGCCAGCAGCCAAGACTTAGCCGGGGAGCTGTTTTTT. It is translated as CASSQDLAGELFF.